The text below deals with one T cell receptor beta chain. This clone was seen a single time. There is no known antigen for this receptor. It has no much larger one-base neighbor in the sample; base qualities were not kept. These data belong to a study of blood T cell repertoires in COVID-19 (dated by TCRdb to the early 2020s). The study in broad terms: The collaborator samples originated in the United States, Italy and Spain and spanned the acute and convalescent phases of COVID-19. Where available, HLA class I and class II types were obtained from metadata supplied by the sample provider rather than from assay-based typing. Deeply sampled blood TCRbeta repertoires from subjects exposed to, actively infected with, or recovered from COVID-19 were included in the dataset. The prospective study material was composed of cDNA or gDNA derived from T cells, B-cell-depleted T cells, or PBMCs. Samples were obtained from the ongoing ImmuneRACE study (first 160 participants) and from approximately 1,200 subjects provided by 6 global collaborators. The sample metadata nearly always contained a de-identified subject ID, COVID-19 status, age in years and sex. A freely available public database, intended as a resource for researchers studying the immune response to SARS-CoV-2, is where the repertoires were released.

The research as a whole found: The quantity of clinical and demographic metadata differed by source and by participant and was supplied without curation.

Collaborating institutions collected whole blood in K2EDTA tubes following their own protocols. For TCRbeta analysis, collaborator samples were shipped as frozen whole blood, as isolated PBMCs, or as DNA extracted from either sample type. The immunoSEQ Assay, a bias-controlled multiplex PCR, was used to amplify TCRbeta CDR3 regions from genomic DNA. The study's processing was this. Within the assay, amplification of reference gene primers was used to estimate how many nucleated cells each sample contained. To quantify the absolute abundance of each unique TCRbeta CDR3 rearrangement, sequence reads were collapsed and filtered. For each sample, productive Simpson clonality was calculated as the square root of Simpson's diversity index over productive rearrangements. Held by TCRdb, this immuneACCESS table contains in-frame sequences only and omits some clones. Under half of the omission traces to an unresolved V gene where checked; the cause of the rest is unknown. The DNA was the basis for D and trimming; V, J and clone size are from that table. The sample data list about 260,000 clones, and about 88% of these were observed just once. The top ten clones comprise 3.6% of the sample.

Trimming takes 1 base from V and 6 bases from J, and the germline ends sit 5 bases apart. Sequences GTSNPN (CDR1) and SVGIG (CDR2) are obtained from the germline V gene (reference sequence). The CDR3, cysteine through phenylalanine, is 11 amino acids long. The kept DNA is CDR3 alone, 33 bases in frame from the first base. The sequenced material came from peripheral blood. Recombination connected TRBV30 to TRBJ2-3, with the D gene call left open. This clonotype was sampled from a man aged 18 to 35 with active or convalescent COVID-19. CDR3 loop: CAWSGSDTQYF. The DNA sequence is TGTGCCTGGAGTGGTAGTGATACGCAGTATTTT.